This entry is about one T cell receptor beta chain. The data originate from a study of T cell responses to AZD1222 COVID-19 vaccine. This CDR3 has 14 residues. Trimming stripped 8 bases from V and 5 bases from J, with 17 bases between. Germline lookup yields CDR1 MNHEY and CDR2 SMNVEV (reference sequence). Libraries were prepared by immunoSEQ multiplex PCR; TCRdb keeps only in-frame clonotypes and omits some of them. This sample has about 89,000 clones; 90% to 95% occur once, and the top ten carry under 14%. The sample consisted of peripheral blood, taken 28 days after the second AZD1222 dose. The receptor's source is an adult who received the AZD1222 COVID-19 vaccine. The chain couples TRBV27 to TRBJ2-3, with D possibly matching TRBD2 (7 bases). The CDR3 loop reads CASRNLGGQDTQYF. In DNA form, the CDR3 reads TGTGCCAGCCGGAACCTCGGGGGGCAAGATACGCAGTATTTT.